A selection of T cell receptor beta chains follows, all from one sample in a study of graft-versus-host responses after intestinal transplantation. Generated by immunoSEQ multiplex PCR, the TCRdb table keeps only in-frame clones and is missing some. The repertoire holds around 11,000 clones, with roughly 76% as singletons. Material: ileum tissue, obtained 23 days after intestinal transplant. The receptors were sampled from a human patient who received an intestinal transplant, so some T cells may come from the graft donor. CDR3s include the opening cysteine and the closing phenylalanine or tryptophan. Each record gives: J gene, D gene, V gene, clone size, CDR3 protein, CDR3 DNA. A D gene is named only where the DNA matches it firmly. Where a row states a size, it is once, few, many or the class of an expanded clone; other rows omit it.

TRBJ2-7,NA,TRBV27,NA,CASSLTQVYEQYF,TGTGCCAGCAGTTTAACACAAGTTTACGAGCAGTACTTC
TRBJ2-6,TRBD2,TRBV5-1,NA,CASTLVAGVTGANVLTF,TGCGCCAGCACCCTTGTAGCGGGAGTGACTGGGGCCAACGTCCTGACTTTC
TRBJ2-1,TRBD2,TRBV11-3,NA,CASSLLVWLAGISYNEQFF,TGTGCCAGCAGCTTATTAGTGTGGCTAGCGGGAATTTCCTACAATGAGCAGTTCTTC
TRBJ1-6,NA,TRBV28,NA,CASSLGGGLDNSPLHF,TGTGCCAGCAGTTTGGGCGGGGGGTTGGATAATTCACCCCTCCACTTT
TRBJ2-7,NA,TRBV4-1,NA,CASSQGPSYEQYF,TGCGCCAGCAGCCAAGGCCCCTCCTACGAGCAGTACTTC
TRBJ2-6,NA,TRBV7-4,NA,CASSSPQGPNVLTF,TGTGCCAGCAGCTCTCCACAGGGTCCCAACGTCCTGACTTTC
TRBJ2-1,NA,TRBV29-1,NA,CSAADRHYNEQFF,TGCAGCGCTGCTGACAGACACTACAATGAGCAGTTCTTC
TRBJ2-1,NA,TRBV4-1,NA,CASSPRADLYNEQFF,TGCGCCAGCAGCCCAAGGGCGGACCTCTACAATGAGCAGTTCTTC
TRBJ2-7,NA,TRBV7-9,few,CASSSSGQGVKQYF,NA
TRBJ2-1,NA,TRBV28,once,CASSLPYNEQFF,TGTGCCAGCAGTCTCCCCTACAATGAGCAGTTCTTC
TRBJ2-3,NA,TRBV4-1,NA,CASSQGLVVRMPDTQYF,TGCGCCAGCAGCCAAGGGCTCGTAGTTAGAATGCCAGATACGCAGTATTTT
TRBJ2-7,TRBD2,TRBV11-1,once,CASSITSGSSEQYF,TGTGCCAGCAGCATTACTAGCGGGAGCTCCGAGCAGTACTTC
TRBJ1-6,TRBD1,TRBV28,NA,CASSPYSGGRNSPLHF,TGTGCCAGCAGTCCTTATTCAGGGGGCCGCAATTCACCCCTCCACTTT
TRBJ1-2,NA,TRBV25-1,NA,CASNQGWGYTF,TGTGCCAGCAACCAAGGGTGGGGCTACACCTTC
TRBJ2-3,NA,TRBV28,few,CASSLRTSTDTQYF,TGTGCCAGCAGTTTGAGGACTAGCACAGATACGCAGTATTTT
TRBJ2-2,TRBD2,TRBV7-3,NA,CASSPVAGGANTGELFF,TGTGCCAGCAGCCCCGTAGCGGGGGGAGCGAACACCGGGGAGCTGTTTTTT
TRBJ2-7,NA,TRBV7-2,few,CASSLDRGGEQYF,TGTGCCAGCAGCTTAGACCGGGGAGGCGAGCAGTACTTC
TRBJ2-1,NA,TRBV4-1,NA,CASSSYNEQFF,TGCGCCAGCAGCAGTTACAATGAGCAGTTCTTC
TRBJ2-7,TRBD1,TRBV7-7,NA,CASSPGTGGYEQYF,TGTGCCAGCAGCCCGGGGACAGGGGGCTACGAGCAGTACTTC
TRBJ2-5,NA,TRBV13,NA,CASSLGPDQETQYF,TGTGCCAGCAGCTTGGGGCCAGATCAAGAGACCCAGTACTTC
TRBJ2-7,TRBD1,TRBV6-5,NA,CASRSGTDTYEQYF,TGTGCCAGCAGGTCCGGGACAGATACCTACGAGCAGTACTTC
TRBJ2-7,NA,TRBV7-9,NA,CASSPPQDARYEQYF,TGTGCCAGCAGCCCCCCGCAGGATGCACGTTACGAGCAGTACTTC
TRBJ2-7,NA,TRBV4-1,NA,CASSHAEMVSYEQYF,TGCGCCAGCAGCCATGCGGAAATGGTCTCCTACGAGCAGTACTTC
TRBJ2-1,TRBD2,TRBV4-1,NA,CASSQDQIFSAGDNEQFF,TGCGCCAGCAGCCAAGACCAAATATTCTCGGCGGGAGACAATGAGCAGTTCTTC
TRBJ2-7,NA,TRBV9,NA,CASSVAAGVSYEQYF,TGTGCCAGCAGCGTAGCGGCAGGGGTCTCCTACGAGCAGTACTTC
TRBJ1-1,NA,TRBV11-1,NA,CASSLFSNTEAFF,TGTGCCAGCAGCTTATTTTCGAACACTGAAGCTTTCTTT
TRBJ2-5,NA,TRBV2,NA,CASSEGSVGYQETQYF,TGTGCCAGCAGTGAAGGGTCTGTGGGCTACCAAGAGACCCAGTACTTC
TRBJ2-5,NA,TRBV7-2,NA,CASTPYQETQYF,TGTGCCAGCACCCCGTACCAAGAGACCCAGTACTTC
TRBJ2-7,NA,TRBV19,NA,CASSIVAGYEQYF,TGTGCCAGTAGTATAGTAGCCGGGTACGAGCAGTACTTC
TRBJ2-1,TRBD1,TRBV9,once,CASSGGTGTGNNEQFF,TGTGCCAGCAGCGGGGGGACCGGGACAGGGAACAATGAGCAGTTCTTC
TRBJ2-2,TRBD2,TRBV28,NA,CASSLVRRLAVTGGLFF,TGTGCCAGCAGTTTAGTCCGTCGGCTAGCGGTCACCGGGGGGCTGTTTTTT
TRBJ1-1,TRBD1,TRBV19,NA,CASTAYTIDREGTEAFF,TGTGCCAGTACCGCGTATACAATCGACAGGGAGGGCACTGAAGCTTTCTTT
TRBJ2-5,TRBD2,TRBV7-2,NA,CASSEPIAGGKTQYF,TGTGCCAGCAGCGAACCAATAGCGGGAGGAAAGACCCAGTACTTC
TRBJ1-1,TRBD1,TRBV28,NA,CAISQRDRAGHTEAFF,TGTGCCATCTCCCAGAGGGACAGGGCAGGGCACACTGAAGCTTTCTTT
TRBJ2-7,NA,TRBV5-1,NA,CASSSIMGSGYEQYF,TGCGCCAGCAGCTCAATCATGGGTTCGGGATACGAGCAGTACTTC
TRBJ1-5,NA,TRBV4-1,NA,CASSLLDTRNQPQHF,TGCGCCAGCAGCCTCCTAGACACCCGCAATCAGCCCCAGCATTTT
TRBJ1-1,TRBD1,TRBV14,NA,CASSHNPDRAPTEAFF,TGTGCCAGCAGCCATAACCCGGACAGGGCGCCCACTGAAGCTTTCTTT
TRBJ2-7,TRBD2,TRBV4-1,NA,CASSHGGGTYEQYF,TGCGCCAGCAGCCACGGGGGGGGGACCTACGAGCAGTACTTC
TRBJ2-4,TRBD2,TRBV4-2,NA,CASSRTRGGENIQYF,TGTGCCAGCAGCCGCACACGGGGGGGGGAAAACATTCAGTACTTC
TRBJ1-2,NA,TRBV29-1,NA,CSVEAGKNYGYTF,TGCAGCGTTGAGGCGGGGAAAAACTATGGCTACACCTTC
TRBJ2-1,NA,TRBV5-6,NA,CASSLAPVYNEQFF,TGTGCCAGCAGCTTGGCGCCGGTGTACAATGAGCAGTTCTTC
TRBJ2-1,NA,TRBV19,NA,CASSIQGSSYNEQFF,TGTGCCAGTAGTATCCAAGGGAGCTCCTACAATGAGCAGTTCTTC
TRBJ2-1,TRBD2,TRBV6-5,once,CASSYGEGTSYNEQFF,TGTGCCAGCAGTTACGGGGAGGGGACTTCCTACAATGAGCAGTTCTTC
TRBJ2-1,NA,TRBV6-5,NA,CASSSAISSYNEQFF,TGTGCCAGCAGTTCCGCAATTAGTTCCTACAATGAGCAGTTCTTC
TRBJ2-1,TRBD2,TRBV9,once,CASSVEGLAGDEQFF,TGTGCCAGCAGCGTAGAGGGGCTAGCGGGCGATGAGCAGTTCTTC
TRBJ1-2,NA,TRBV5-1,NA,CASSLEPQSDGYTF,TGCGCCAGCAGCTTGGAGCCACAGAGCGATGGCTACACCTTC
TRBJ2-7,NA,TRBV7-8,NA,CASSLRWWDSSYEQYF,TGTGCCAGCAGCTTACGGTGGTGGGACTCCTCCTACGAGCAGTACTTC
TRBJ1-2,NA,TRBV5-4,NA,CASSLEQGSMAGYTF,TGTGCCAGCAGCTTGGAACAGGGATCAATGGCTGGCTACACCTTC
TRBJ1-4,NA,TRBV28,NA,CASSPLGQADNEKLFF,TGTGCCAGCAGTCCTTTGGGACAAGCAGATAATGAAAAACTGTTTTTT